The entry below describes one T cell receptor beta chain. Its target is unknown. This sample is drawn from a study of T-cell reconstitution after alpha-beta-depleted transplantation in children. The TCRbeta library was prepared with unique molecular identifiers. In TCRdb, the PCR reads were re-called with MiXCR into one record per CDR3 protein. Of approximately 1,000,000 distinct CDR3 sequences listed, 25% to 35% are singletons. Study-level points and caveats: By one year post-transplant, T-cell counts and diversity largely arose from T cells that were newly produced. Roughly two months post-transplant, alpha-beta T cells reportedly originated from several hundred graft clones that had expanded.

Sequenced material: PBMCs, mostly from graft donor cells, taken 360 days after TCRalphabeta/CD19-depleted stem cell transplant. The origin of this receptor is a boy under two years old who had a stem cell transplant for SCID, so the T cells may come from the graft donor.

This chain's CDR3 is CSARDRGQGLYEQYF. Written as DNA, the CDR3 is TGCAGTGCTAGAGATCGAGGACAGGGGCTCTACGAGCAGTACTTC. This chain joins TRBV20-1 and TRBJ2-7; 9 nucleotides agree with TRBD1. Germline CDR1 reads DFQATT; CDR2 reads SNEGSKA (reference sequence). This CDR3 region has 15 residues. V lost 0 bases, J lost 3 bases, and 6 bases stayed unmatched.